These 20 T cell receptor beta chains were sequenced from one sample in a study of identifying expanded T cells in peripheral blood. Sequenced by immunoSEQ multiplex PCR; TCRdb stores in-frame clones only, minus some. This sample has more than 80,000 clones, with about nine tenths found just once. The material sequenced was blood. Receptors were obtained from a person between 18 and 75 years old in good health.

As to this clone: A read error may produce the germline difference seen at one junction end. The chain has TRBV28 and TRBJ1-5; a weak D match, TRBD1 (5 bases). This CDR3 spans 16 amino acids. Germline V gene data show CDR1 as MDHEN and CDR2 as SYDVKM. CDR3 coding DNA: TGTGCCAGCAAGAACTCGGGACGGTACGGCAAGCAGCCCCAGCATTTT. It yields the protein CASKNSGRYGKQPQHF.

This chain connects TRBV9 to TRBJ2-5; D remains unclear. The DNA end is a closer match to TRBJ2-7, so the J assignment may be wrong. This CDR3 contains 15 residues. CDR1 and CDR2 from the germline V gene are SGDLS and YYNGEE. The CDR3, as DNA: TGTGCCAGCAGCGTAGGGACGGCGAGCTCCTACGAGCAGTACTTC. This translates into CASSVGTASSYEQYF.

The rearrangement joins TRBV9 to TRBJ2-5; 8 bases are a match to TRBD1. V shed 4 bases, J shed 5 bases, and the junction held 7 bases outside the gene matches. Germline CDR1 is SGDLS and CDR2 is YYNGEE. This CDR3 has 14 residues. CDR3 amino acids: CASSPLGQGETQYF. The DNA for the CDR3 is TGTGCCAGCAGCCCCCTCGGACAGGGCGAGACCCAGTACTTC.

The V and J genes are TRBV5-4 and TRBJ2-7, with no clear D. The V gene lost 1 base and the J gene lost 2 bases, with 10 bases spanning the gap. The CDR3 length is 14 residues. CDR1 is SGHNT, CDR2 YYREEE, per germline (reference sequence). The DNA for the CDR3 is TGTGCCAGCAGCTTGTTACGGAAGCCCTACGAGCAGTACTTC. Encoded protein: CASSLLRKPYEQYF.

V is TRBV6-1 and J is TRBJ1-3, with D possibly being TRBD1 (5 bases). From germline, CDR1 is MNHNS and CDR2 SASEGT. The ends were cut back, 2 bases at V and 0 bases at J, with 17 bases in the middle. The CDR3 length is 18 residues. The DNA for the CDR3 is TGTGCCAGCAGTGAATGGGTGGACACCCAAAACTCTGGAAACACCATATATTTT. Encoded protein: CASSEWVDTQNSGNTIYF.

CDR3 nucleotides: TGTGCCAGCAGCAAAGCCGGGACAGGGGGCGGTTTTTACTACGAGCAGTACTTC. Translated: CASSKAGTGGGFYYEQYF. The V call is TRBV9, the J call TRBJ2-7; TRBD1 matches 12 bases. CDR1 and CDR2 from the germline V gene are SGDLS and YYNGEE. The CDR3 is 18 residues long. V shed 4 bases, J shed 3 bases, and the junction held 14 bases outside the gene matches.

The CDR3 region is CASSEAVGTGYYEQYF. DNA for the CDR3: TGTGCCAGCAGTGAAGCAGTAGGGACAGGGTACTACGAGCAGTACTTC. The chain links TRBV6-1 to TRBJ2-7, with 9 bases matching TRBD1. This CDR3 contains 16 residues. V lost 0 bases, J lost 3 bases, and 6 bases stayed unmatched. Per germline, CDR1 MNHNS and CDR2 SASEGT.

The V and J genes are TRBV28 and TRBJ2-1; 8 positions agree with TRBD2. The CDR3 consists of 15 residues. The trim removed 6 bases at V and 9 bases at J, leaving 13 bases unmatched. Germline CDR1 and CDR2: MDHEN and SYDVKM. CDR3 nucleotide sequence: TGTGCCAGCAGCCTACTGTCACCGGGGGGGGGTGAGCAGTTCTTC. Amino acids: CASSLLSPGGGEQFF. Full variable domain (rest looked up from reference TRBV28 and TRBJ2-1): DVKVTQSSRYLVKRTGEKVFLECVQDMDHENMFWYRQDPGLGLRLIYFSYDVKMKEKGDIPEGYSVSREKKERFSLILESASTNQTSMYLCASSLLSPGGGEQFFGPGTRLTVL.

The chain couples TRBV5-6 to TRBJ2-1; D is ambiguous. Germline CDR1 reads SGHDT; CDR2 reads YYEEEE. Trimming left V 3 bases short and J 3 bases short, with 10 bases between. The CDR3 extends over 14 amino acids. CDR3 nucleotide sequence: TGTGCCAGCAGCTATGGGGTAGGCTACAATGAGCAGTTCTTC. It is translated as CASSYGVGYNEQFF.

V usage is TRBV5-1 and J usage is TRBJ1-2; 7 bases are a match to TRBD1. The CDR3 is made up of 15 amino acids. Unmatched junction bases numbered 6, after V lost 0 bases and J lost 4 bases. Per the germline V gene, CDR1 is SGHRS and CDR2 is YFSETQ. The CDR3 sequence is CASSLVSGQLYGYTF. The DNA for the CDR3 is TGCGCCAGCAGCTTGGTTTCGGGACAGCTCTATGGCTACACCTTC. The variable domain in full, with the rest retrieved from reference TRBV5-1 and TRBJ1-2, is KAGVTQTPRYLIKTRGQQVTLSCSPISGHRSVSWYQQTPGQGLQFLFEYFSETQRNKGNFPGRFSGRQFSNSRSEMNVSTLELGDSALYLCASSLVSGQLYGYTFGSGTRLTVV.

The chain has TRBV30 and TRBJ1-2, with D maybe TRBD1 (5 bases). This CDR3 spans 14 amino acids. Trimming took off 2 bases at V and 7 bases at J, with 17 bases between the two ends. CDR1 is GTSNPN, CDR2 SVGIG, per germline (reference sequence). The CDR3 nucleotides read TGTGCCTGGAGTCTCAGGGCCGAGAGCGGTGGCTACACCTTC. It is translated as CAWSLRAESGGYTF.

This chain connects TRBV28 to TRBJ2-5, with TRBD1 matching over 8 bases. This CDR3 has 14 residues. CDR1 is MDHEN, CDR2 SYDVKM, per germline. The V segment lost 5 bases and the J segment 6 bases; nucleotides outside the gene matches: 8. CDR3 DNA: TGTGCCAGCAGTCTGACAGGGGCGAGGAAGACCCAGTACTTC. Protein product: CASSLTGARKTQYF.

The V and J genes are TRBV6-6 and TRBJ1-3, with 10 positions matching TRBD1. The CDR3 is made up of 15 amino acids. Germline CDR1 reads MNHNY; CDR2 reads SVGAGI (reference sequence). The ends lost 6 bases at V and 3 bases at J; junction bases unmatched: 5. DNA for the CDR3: TGTGCCAGCAGAGCCCGGGACAGGGGTGGAAACACCATATATTTT. It encodes CASRARDRGGNTIYF.

This clone was seen once. The chain carries TRBV18 and TRBJ2-3, with D unclear. This CDR3 comprises 14 residues. V lost 8 bases, J lost 6 bases, and 18 bases lay in between. CDR1 is KGHSH, CDR2 LQKENI, per germline. The CDR3 DNA is TGTGCCAGCGCAAAAACAGTTGTTGGCGATACGCAGTATTTT. It yields the protein CASAKTVVGDTQYF.

The chain has TRBV4-1 and TRBJ2-2, with 8 nucleotides matching TRBD2. Germline CDR1 is MGHRA and CDR2 is YSYEKL. The CDR3 sequence is 16 residues long. V shed 4 bases and J 4 bases; nucleotides not matched to a gene: 8. The CDR3 DNA is TGCGCCAGCAGCCGTAGCGGGATTTTGGGCACCGGGGAGCTGTTTTTT. Protein product: CASSRSGILGTGELFF.

The gene calls are TRBV9 and TRBJ1-1, with D unresolved. Trimming shortened V by 4 bases and J by 4 bases, and 14 bases separated the two germline ends. This CDR3 has 14 amino acids. Germline assignment: CDR1 SGDLS and CDR2 YYNGEE. The CDR3 sequence: CASSFSPGGTEAFF. Written as DNA, the CDR3 is TGTGCCAGCAGCTTTAGCCCCGGTGGCACTGAAGCTTTCTTT.

V and J are TRBV7-2 and TRBJ2-1; possibly TRBD1 or TRBD2 for D (5 bases each). The CDR3 runs to 13 residues. The V gene lost 6 bases and the J gene lost 15 bases, with 21 bases spanning the gap. The germline gives CDR1 SGHTA, CDR2 FQGNSA. CDR3 protein: CASSSTGAPFPFF. CDR3 DNA: TGTGCCAGCAGTTCTACCGGGGCTCCGTTTCCGTTCTTC.

This clone has just one count. The J gene is TRBJ2-1, the V gene TRBV7-3; TRBD2 might be the D (6 bases). V lost 5 bases and J lost 11, with 19 bases in between. The CDR3 runs 14 residues. Germline CDR1 is SGHTA and CDR2 is FQGTGA. CDR3 protein: CASSLRDSRGQQFF. For the CDR3, the DNA is TGTGCCAGCAGCCTAAGGGACTCCCGAGGACAGCAGTTCTTC.

The V call is TRBV21-1, the J call TRBJ1-3. TRBV21-1 is listed as a pseudogene. This CDR3 is built from 20 residues. The CDR3 region has the DNA TGTGCCAGCAGCAAAGCGGTGGGGTCTGATAGGGTGTTTGCTGGAAACACCATATATTTT. Residues: CASSKAVGSDRVFAGNTIYF.

The V call is TRBV28, the J call TRBJ1-4; 9 positions agree with TRBD1. The J segment lost 2 bases and the V segment lost 5 bases, leaving 12 bases of the junction unmatched. Looked up from germline, CDR1 is MDHEN and CDR2 is SYDVKM. CDR3 length: 18 residues. The CDR3 nucleotides read TGTGCCAGCAGTCCCGGGGGGACAGGGAAGAGGACTAATGAAAAACTGTTTTTT. Its protein is CASSPGGTGKRTNEKLFF.